One and the same sample provided the 18 T cell receptor beta chains below, sequenced in a study of blood T cell repertoires in COVID-19. The data were produced by immunoSEQ multiplex PCR, yet TCRdb's version contains in-frame clones alone and is incomplete. The repertoire includes 250,000 or so clones, 84% of them detected once, and 1.5% to 1.7% sits in the top ten. Sequenced: peripheral blood. These receptors all come from a woman aged 35 to 49 who had recovered from COVID-19.

V gene TRBV11-2 combines with J gene TRBJ2-1; TRBD1 matches at 10 bases. Per germline, CDR1 SGHAT and CDR2 FQNNGV. After removal of 5 bases from V and 1 base from J, the junction contained 8 bases not matched to a gene. The CDR3 covers 17 residues. The CDR3 sequence is CASSPMRTGGSYNEQFF. CDR3 DNA sequence: TGTGCCAGCAGCCCAATGAGGACAGGGGGTTCCTACAATGAGCAGTTCTTC.

V usage is TRBV11-3 and J usage is TRBJ2-7, with 7 nucleotides matching TRBD2. Trimming at V came to 5 bases and at J to 6 bases, leaving 4 bases not matched to a gene. This CDR3 has 12 amino acids. CDR1 SGHNT and CDR2 YENEEA come from the germline V gene. The CDR3 coding sequence is TGTGCCAGCAGCCCCTGGGGGGGCGAGCAGTACTTC. It yields the protein CASSPWGGEQYF.

With respect to this clone: The junction does not match germline at one end; this may be a read error. The chain carries TRBV3-1 (or the pseudogene TRBV3-2) and TRBJ1-2; 7 bases line up with TRBD1. CDR1 and CDR2 from the germline V gene are LGHDT and YNNKEL (reference sequence). This CDR3 region has 15 residues. In DNA form, the CDR3 reads TGTGCCAGCAGCCAAGCTGGGACAGCTAACTATGGCCACACCTTC. It is translated as CASSQAGTANYGHTF.

The chain employs TRBV5-1 and TRBJ1-2; 7 bases align to TRBD1. In germline, CDR1 is SGHRS, CDR2 YFSETQ. This CDR3 region has 15 residues. The junction had 16 bases not matched to a gene; V was cut back by 7 bases and J by 7 bases. CDR3: CASSDSRGLVGGYTF. The CDR3 nucleotides are TGCGCCAGCTCGGATTCGAGGGGGCTCGTCGGTGGCTACACCTTC.

The V gene is TRBV19, the J gene TRBJ1-2; D may be TRBD1 (5 bases). Germline V gene lookup returns CDR1 LNHDA and CDR2 SQIVND (reference sequence). This CDR3 spans 12 amino acids. V dropped 9 bases and J dropped 8 bases, with 16 bases sitting between them. Written as DNA, the CDR3 is TGTGCCAGCAAAGACAGTCTCGGGGGCTACACCTTC. It is translated as CASKDSLGGYTF.

The chain joins TRBV21-1 to TRBJ2-5; TRBD1 is the table's D call, not checked against the DNA. TRBV21-1 is a known pseudogene. The CDR3 covers 16 residues. The CDR3 sequence: CASGLPGQGIGETQYF. The DNA of the CDR3 is TGTGCCAGCGGACTACCGGGACAGGGGATCGGGGAGACCCAGTACTTC.

The CDR3 nucleotides read TGTGCCAGCAGTTTCCAAGACAGCCCCCGCAATCAGCCCCAGCATTTT. Translated, it gives CASSFQDSPRNQPQHF. The rearrangement uses TRBV6-6 and TRBJ1-5, with D maybe TRBD1 (5 bases). V was trimmed by 4 bases and J by 2 bases, leaving 15 bases between them. In germline, CDR1 is MNHNY, CDR2 SVGAGI (reference sequence). The length of the CDR3 is 16 residues.

The rearrangement uses TRBV5-1 and TRBJ1-4; possibly TRBD1 for D (5 bases). CDR1 is SGHRS, CDR2 YFSETQ, per germline. Trimming took 4 bases from V and 3 from J, leaving 13 bases between them. The CDR3 is made up of 15 amino acids. The CDR3 region is CASSGTRAANEKLFF. The DNA of the CDR3 is TGCGCCAGCAGCGGAACCAGGGCGGCTAATGAAAAACTGTTTTTT.

CDR3 amino acids: CASSREQGASGYTF. The CDR3 region has the DNA TGTGCCAGCAGTAGGGAGCAGGGGGCCAGTGGCTACACCTTC. The chain combines TRBV6-5 with TRBJ1-2, with 8 bases aligning to TRBD1. This CDR3 contains 14 residues. Trimming removed 5 bases from V and 7 bases from J; junction bases left unmatched: 9. Germline CDR1 reads MNHEY; CDR2 reads SVGAGI.

V is TRBV19 and J is TRBJ1-5, with 9 bases fitting TRBD1. The V gene end was trimmed by 4 bases and the J gene end by 4 bases; junction bases not matched to a gene: 11. The CDR3 length is 17 residues. The germline V gene encodes CDR1 LNHDA and CDR2 SQIVND (reference sequence). The CDR3: CASSNIRDREGNQPQHF. As DNA, the CDR3 is TGTGCCAGTAGTAATATCCGGGACAGGGAGGGAAATCAGCCCCAGCATTTT.

The rearrangement links TRBV9 to TRBJ2-7, with 10 bases lining up with TRBD1. V lost 2 bases to trimming and J lost 2 bases; unmatched junction nucleotides: 7. The CDR3 is 16 residues long. Looked up from germline, CDR1 is SGDLS and CDR2 is YYNGEE. The CDR3: CASSVGDRGRAYEQYF. The CDR3 DNA is TGTGCCAGCAGCGTTGGCGACAGGGGGCGAGCCTACGAGCAGTACTTC.

The rearrangement uses TRBV6-6 and TRBJ2-3, with 11 positions matching TRBD2. The CDR3 is 16 amino acids. Germline CDR1 reads MNHNY; CDR2 reads SVGAGI (reference sequence). With V trimmed by 10 bases and J by 4 bases, 13 bases remained unmatched. CDR3 in amino acids: CATDPGLAARADTQYF. CDR3 nucleotides: TGTGCCACCGATCCGGGACTAGCGGCTCGCGCAGATACGCAGTATTTT.

This sequence joins TRBV13 and TRBJ2-7; D remains unclear. This CDR3 contains 12 residues. The V end lost 6 bases, the J end lost 2 bases, and 8 bases lay between the germline ends. CDR1 is PRHDT and CDR2 is FYEKMQ in the germline V gene (reference sequence). Here the CDR3 reads CASSSQPYEQYF. CDR3 nucleotide sequence: TGTGCCAGCAGTTCACAACCCTACGAGCAGTACTTC.

The rearrangement joins TRBV19 to TRBJ2-3; 11 positions match TRBD1. Per germline, CDR1 LNHDA and CDR2 SQIVND (reference sequence). The length of the CDR3 is 17 residues. V gave up 5 bases and J gave up 2 bases; unmatched junction bases: 9. The CDR3 is CASSVYSGQGVTDTQYF. CDR3 in DNA: TGTGCCAGTAGTGTTTATTCGGGACAGGGGGTCACAGATACGCAGTATTTT.

The J gene is TRBJ2-2, the V gene TRBV6-4, with TRBD1 identical over 8 bases. In germline, CDR1 is MRHNA, CDR2 SNTAGT. Germline trimming cut 5 bases from V and 6 bases from J; bases unmatched to any gene: 5. This CDR3 spans 14 amino acids. The CDR3 is CASSPGQGPGELFF. The CDR3 region has the DNA TGTGCCAGCAGTCCAGGACAGGGACCCGGGGAGCTGTTTTTT.

In DNA form, the CDR3 reads TGTGCCAGCAGCATCGACAGGTTGAGCTCTGGAAACACCATATATTTT. This gives the protein CASSIDRLSSGNTIYF. J is TRBJ1-3 and V is TRBV11-3, with a weak D call TRBD1 (6 bases). The germline V gene has CDR1 SGHNT and CDR2 YENEEA. The CDR3 loop spans 16 amino acids. Trimming shortened V by 5 bases and J by 0 bases, and 14 bases separated the two germline ends.

The rearrangement links TRBV2 to TRBJ1-1, with a tentative D call TRBD1 (6 bases). With 4 bases removed from V and 0 bases from J, the gap between germline ends came to 15 bases. CDR3 length: 16 residues. Looked up from germline, CDR1 is SNHLY and CDR2 is FYNNEI. Here the CDR3 DNA reads TGTGCCAGCAGTGGTGGACAGCTACTAATGAACACTGAAGCTTTCTTT. Protein product: CASSGGQLLMNTEAFF. The full variable domain, rest sourced from reference TRBV2 and TRBJ1-1, is EPEVTQTPSHQVTQMGQEVILRCVPISNHLYFYWYRQILGQKVEFLVSFYNNEISEKSEIFDDQFSVERPDGSNFTLKIRSTKLEDSAMYFCASSGGQLLMNTEAFFGQGTRLTVV.

This chain uses TRBV7-6 with TRBJ2-3, with a tentative D call TRBD2 (7 bases). Trimming removed 5 bases from V and 4 bases from J, with 13 bases in between. This CDR3 has 14 residues. Germline V CDR1 and CDR2: SGHVS, FNYEAQ. CDR3 nucleotides: TGTGCCAGCAGCCTACTAGGGGGGGCAGATACGCAGTATTTT. Protein product: CASSLLGGADTQYF.